There are a few counts of the clone carrying this T cell receptor beta chain. Its antigen is unidentified. TCRdb's table, derived via immunoSEQ multiplex PCR, lists solely in-frame clones and lacks some. Of some 45,000 clones listed, roughly 85% were seen once; the top ten hold 6.5% to 9.5%. V shed 0 bases and J 0 bases; nucleotides not matched to a gene: 7. The CDR3 runs to 18 residues. Germline lookup yields CDR1 SEHNR and CDR2 FQNEAQ (reference sequence). The data stem from a study of OX40 agonist ivuxolimab in advanced cancers. Across the study: Patients were treated with intravenous ivuxolimab, dosed at 0.01 to 10 mg/kg and infused every 2 weeks. Patients receiving dose escalation had hepatocellular carcinoma, melanoma, renal cell or head and neck cancer.

Study-wide points: In the 0.1 to 3.0 mg/kg range, CD4+ and CD8+ blood T cells had expanded clonally by week 6.

Exclusion of a patient followed from autoimmune disease history or systemic immunosuppression. The V gene is TRBV7-9, the J gene TRBJ2-1; TRBD2 matches 8 bases. This sequence was found in an adult with an advanced solid tumor such as melanoma, head and neck, liver or kidney cancer. The material sequenced was CD4+ or CD8+ T cells sorted from blood, taken in a trial of the OX40 agonist ivuxolimab. CDR3 amino acids: CASSLARSAGGSYNEQFF. The CDR3, as DNA: TGTGCCAGCAGCTTAGCCCGTTCGGCGGGAGGCTCCTACAATGAGCAGTTCTTC.